Following are 25 T cell receptor beta chains from one sample sequenced in a study of long-term antiretroviral therapy in people with HIV. An immunoSEQ assay, version v3.0, was performed at survey level. Only in-frame clones appear in the TCRdb table, and some are missing; sequencing was by immunoSEQ multiplex PCR. The table includes over 25,000 clones, around 80% detected once. Specimen: unsorted PBMCs, collected 1.5 years before starting antiretroviral therapy. These receptors were taken from a man younger than 30 with HIV.

This chain uses TRBV5-1 with TRBJ1-2; the match to TRBD1 covers 8 bases. The CDR3 is made up of 15 amino acids. Germline values: CDR1 SGHRS, CDR2 YFSETQ. The J segment lost 4 bases and the V segment lost 4 bases, leaving 9 bases of the junction unmatched. The CDR3 region has the DNA TGCGCCAGCAGCCAGACAGGGGAGAGAAGCTATGGCTACACCTTC. Translated, it gives CASSQTGERSYGYTF.

The chain links TRBV29-1 to TRBJ2-7, with 9 bases lining up with TRBD1. This CDR3 region has 15 residues. CDR1 is SQVTM, CDR2 ANQGSEA, per germline. J gave up 3 bases and V 2 bases, and 8 bases lay outside the gene matches. This CDR3 reads CSVELSGQGHYEQYF. In DNA, the CDR3 is TGCAGCGTTGAATTGAGTGGACAGGGGCACTACGAGCAGTACTTC.

This chain connects TRBV28 to TRBJ2-7; D remains ambiguous. V lost 4 bases, J lost 2 bases, and 6 bases lay in between. Per the germline V gene, CDR1 is MDHEN and CDR2 is SYDVKM. The length of the CDR3 is 12 residues. In DNA, the CDR3 is TGTGCCAGCAGTTCCCAACCCTACGAGCAGTACTTC. This sequence encodes CASSSQPYEQYF. The full variable domain, with the rest looked up from reference TRBV28 and TRBJ2-7, is DVKVTQSSRYLVKRTGEKVFLECVQDMDHENMFWYRQDPGLGLRLIYFSYDVKMKEKGDIPEGYSVSREKKERFSLILESASTNQTSMYLCASSSQPYEQYFGPGTRLTVT.

This clone was seen a single time. In DNA, the CDR3 is TGTGCCAGCAGTTACTCCGGGGTAGATACGCAGTATTTT. It yields the protein CASSYSGVDTQYF. V and J are TRBV6-6 and TRBJ2-3; TRBD2 might be the D (5 bases). With 0 bases removed from V and 5 bases from J, the gap between germline ends came to 6 bases. The CDR3 has 13 residues. CDR1 is MNHNY, CDR2 SVGAGI, per germline (reference sequence).

This sequence joins TRBV5-8 and TRBJ2-2, with 8 bases lining up with TRBD1. The CDR3 loop spans 15 amino acids. With 4 bases clipped from V and 8 bases from J, the junction kept 10 bases outside the gene matches. Germline V lookup: CDR1 SGHTS, CDR2 YDEGEE. The DNA for the CDR3 is TGTGCCAGCAGCCGGCAGGACAGGGTACGGGGGGAGCTGTTTTTT. Its protein product is CASSRQDRVRGELFF.

The genes are TRBV5-1 and TRBJ1-1, with D possibly TRBD1 on 6 matching bases. CDR3 size: 15 residues. Germline-derived CDR1 and CDR2 are SGHRS and YFSETQ. V was cut by 0 bases and J by 5 bases, with 14 bases left in between. CDR3 bases: TGCGCCAGCAGCTTGGTGTCCGGGGGCGCGACTGAAGCTTTCTTT. Translated, it gives CASSLVSGGATEAFF.

This rearrangement joins TRBV27 to TRBJ2-3, with TRBD2 identical over 7 bases. Trimming at V came to 8 bases and at J to 4 bases, leaving 15 bases not matched to a gene. This CDR3 has 16 amino acids. Germline CDR1 is MNHEY and CDR2 is SMNVEV (reference sequence). The CDR3 DNA reads TGTGCCAGCGGCACGCCGGGGGGAGTAGCGTCAGATACGCAGTATTTT. Encoded protein: CASGTPGGVASDTQYF.

The rearrangement uses TRBV19 and TRBJ2-3; 7 positions match TRBD1. CDR3 size: 16 residues. V trimming: 1 base; J trimming: 5 bases; junction bases outside the gene matches: 9. Germline V gives CDR1 LNHDA, CDR2 SQIVND (reference sequence). The CDR3 loop is CASSIGRGGFVDTQYF. In nucleotides, the CDR3 is TGTGCCAGTAGTATAGGTAGAGGGGGCTTCGTAGATACGCAGTATTTT.

J is TRBJ1-1 and V is TRBV5-6; 8 bases map to TRBD1. The CDR3 covers 14 residues. The V gene's germline CDR1 is SGHDT and CDR2 YYEEEE. V was clipped by 4 bases and J by 4 bases; unmatched bases: 6. The chain's CDR3 is CASSAATGATEAFF. The DNA of the CDR3 is TGTGCCAGCAGCGCCGCGACAGGGGCCACTGAAGCTTTCTTT.

The chain links TRBV28 to TRBJ2-7, with 9 positions matching TRBD1. V gave up 7 bases and J gave up 6 bases; unmatched junction bases: 10. The germline gives CDR1 MDHEN, CDR2 SYDVKM. There are 14 residues in the CDR3. The CDR3 reads CASIRTGTGSEQYF. Here the CDR3 DNA reads TGTGCCAGCATACGTACCGGGACAGGGTCCGAGCAGTACTTC.

The chain is built from TRBV28 and TRBJ2-3, with D uncertain. The V gene lost 3 bases and the J gene lost 2 bases, with 6 bases spanning the gap. Germline-derived CDR1 and CDR2 are MDHEN and SYDVKM. The CDR3 loop spans 13 amino acids. The CDR3 DNA is TGTGCCAGCAGTTTTCGGCACACAGATACGCAGTATTTT. This sequence encodes CASSFRHTDTQYF.

This rearrangement joins TRBV5-1 to TRBJ2-5; D unresolved. V was shortened by 0 bases and J by 2 bases, with 5 bases between the two germline ends. This CDR3 contains 13 residues. Germline values: CDR1 SGHRS, CDR2 YFSETQ. The CDR3 loop reads CASSLARQETQYF. CDR3 in DNA: TGCGCCAGCAGCTTGGCCAGACAAGAGACCCAGTACTTC.

By sample fraction, this clone is medium-sized (0.01 to 0.1%). The chain employs TRBV30 and TRBJ2-2; weak D call: TRBD1 (5 bases). Germline CDR1 reads GTSNPN; CDR2 reads SVGIG (reference sequence). V was trimmed by 2 bases and J by 1 base, leaving 11 bases between them. This CDR3 contains 15 residues. For the CDR3, the DNA is TGTGCCTGGAGTTGGGCAGGGTGGAACACCGGGGAGCTGTTTTTT. Encoded protein: CAWSWAGWNTGELFF.

The CDR3 DNA reads TGTGCCAGCAGTTACGAGATCACAGGGATAATCTCCAATGAGCAGTTCTTC. Translation: CASSYEITGIISNEQFF. The chain employs TRBV28 and TRBJ2-1, with D possibly matching TRBD1 (6 bases). V lost 4 bases and J lost 6, with 22 bases in between. The CDR3 sequence is 17 residues long. From germline, CDR1 is MDHEN and CDR2 SYDVKM.

The rearrangement uses TRBV7-8 and TRBJ2-1; no firm D call. Germline V gene data show CDR1 as SGHVS and CDR2 as FQNEAQ. The CDR3 contains 13 residues. Trimming pared 3 bases from V and 7 bases from J, leaving 10 bases between. The CDR3 loop reads CASSFGIRNEQFF. DNA for the CDR3: TGTGCCAGCAGCTTTGGGATCCGAAATGAGCAGTTCTTC.

V usage is TRBV5-1 and J usage is TRBJ1-3, with D tentatively TRBD1 (6 bases). Germline CDR1 is SGHRS and CDR2 is YFSETQ. This CDR3 has 14 amino acids. The germline V and J ends were trimmed by 0 bases and 2 bases, with 6 bases remaining between them. This chain's CDR3 is CASSLGQAGNTIYF. The CDR3, as DNA: TGCGCCAGCAGCTTGGGACAGGCTGGAAACACCATATATTTT. The variable domain in full, completed from reference TRBV5-1 and TRBJ1-3, reads KAGVTQTPRYLIKTRGQQVTLSCSPISGHRSVSWYQQTPGQGLQFLFEYFSETQRNKGNFPGRFSGRQFSNSRSEMNVSTLELGDSALYLCASSLGQAGNTIYFGEGSWLTVV.

This clone was seen a handful of times. The chain recombines TRBV6-1 with TRBJ1-6, with 8 bases fitting TRBD1. V trimming: 3 bases; J trimming: 2 bases; junction bases outside the gene matches: 0. Germline CDR1 MNHNS, CDR2 SASEGT. The CDR3 has 15 residues. The CDR3: CASSEGQAYNSPLHF. The CDR3 DNA is TGTGCCAGCAGTGAGGGACAGGCCTATAATTCACCCCTCCACTTT.

The genes are TRBV7-2 and TRBJ2-5, with D unclear. The CDR3 runs to 14 residues. Trimming left V 5 bases short and J 5 bases short, with 15 bases between. Germline V gene lookup returns CDR1 SGHTA and CDR2 FQGNSA. CDR3 DNA: TGTGCCAGCAGCACTGTCCTGGCCAGGGAGACCCAGTACTTC. It yields the protein CASSTVLARETQYF.

The genes are TRBV2 and TRBJ2-7; 10 bases align to TRBD1. The CDR3 has 15 residues. CDR1 is SNHLY and CDR2 is FYNNEI in the germline V gene. V shed 7 bases, J shed 1 base, and the junction held 7 bases outside the gene matches. CDR3 protein: CASTEPGQGSYEQYF. CDR3 nucleotides: TGTGCCAGCACCGAGCCGGGACAGGGGTCCTACGAGCAGTACTTC.

The J gene is TRBJ2-7, the V gene TRBV28; no clear D gene. The CDR3 sequence is 13 residues long. The V gene's germline CDR1 is MDHEN and CDR2 SYDVKM. The V end was cut by 3 bases, the J end by 2 bases, with 8 bases between. The CDR3 loop is CASSFGFAYEQYF. The CDR3 DNA sequence: TGTGCCAGCAGTTTTGGATTCGCCTACGAGCAGTACTTC.

The chain is built from TRBV28 and TRBJ2-7; TRBD1 might be the D (5 bases). Germline CDR1 and CDR2: MDHEN and SYDVKM. The V and J ends lost 4 bases and 5 bases respectively, with 12 bases between them. This CDR3 region has 13 residues. The CDR3 sequence: CASSYRSGHEQYF. The CDR3 DNA is TGTGCCAGCAGTTACAGGTCTGGGCACGAGCAGTACTTC.

This clone was recorded once. The V gene is TRBV27, the J gene TRBJ1-1; maybe TRBD1 (6 bases). V lost 5 bases and J lost 2, with 9 bases in between. The CDR3 totals 13 residues. Germline V gene lookup returns CDR1 MNHEY and CDR2 SMNVEV (reference sequence). The chain's CDR3 is CASSPGTNTEAFF. CDR3 DNA sequence: TGTGCCAGCAGTCCCGGGACAAACACTGAAGCTTTCTTT.

This chain connects TRBV7-9 to TRBJ1-4; D remains ambiguous. From germline, CDR1 is SEHNR and CDR2 FQNEAQ (reference sequence). The CDR3 has 16 amino acids. V was shortened by 6 bases and J by 2 bases, with 16 bases between the two germline ends. The CDR3 nucleotides read TGTGCCAGCAGTCCCTCCCAGACAAGTACTAATGAAAAACTGTTTTTT. Translation: CASSPSQTSTNEKLFF.

V usage is TRBV27 and J usage is TRBJ1-4; TRBD1 might be the D (6 bases). With 6 bases removed from V and 6 bases from J, the gap between germline ends came to 20 bases. The CDR3 contains 16 residues. In germline, CDR1 is MNHEY, CDR2 SMNVEV (reference sequence). The CDR3 here is CASRVIRGRGHEKLFF. CDR3 sequence (DNA): TGTGCCAGCAGAGTCATCAGGGGACGGGGGCATGAAAAACTGTTTTTT. The variable domain in full, with the rest retrieved from reference TRBV27 and TRBJ1-4, is EAQVTQNPRYLITVTGKKLTVTCSQNMNHEYMSWYRQDPGLGLRQIYYSMNVEVTDKGDVPEGYKVSRKEKRNFPLILESPSPNQTSLYFCASRVIRGRGHEKLFFGSGTQLSVL.

The chain employs TRBV14 and TRBJ1-2; D might be TRBD1 (6 bases). Germline CDR1 reads SGHDN; CDR2 reads FVKESK. V shed 0 bases and J shed 7 bases, with 18 bases lying between them. The CDR3 contains 16 residues. CDR3 sequence reads: CASSQDRAGVRSGYTF. The CDR3 DNA reads as TGTGCCAGCAGCCAAGATCGGGCAGGGGTTAGGTCTGGCTACACCTTC.